These 10 T cell receptor beta chains originate from one sample sequenced in a study of cytotoxic CD8 clonotypes in ibrutinib-treated CLL. Repertoires were generated with immunoSEQ multiplex PCR, while TCRdb's copy carries only in-frame clones and drops some. The sample lists roughly 190,000 clones; about 72% were seen once. The specimen was PBMCs, collected after 24 months of ibrutinib treatment. The receptors come from a human donor with chronic lymphocytic leukemia.

This clone has only a few counts. The chain combines TRBV9 with TRBJ2-7; TRBD2 might be the D (5 bases). CDR1 is SGDLS and CDR2 is YYNGEE in the germline V gene. Between the trimmed V and J ends, which lost 3 bases and 0 bases, there was a span of 16 bases. The CDR3 is 16 amino acids. CDR3 coding DNA: TGTGCCAGCAGCGGGACGCCGGGGAGATACTCCTACGAGCAGTACTTC. Encoded protein: CASSGTPGRYSYEQYF. Full variable domain (outside the CDR3, taken from reference TRBV9 and TRBJ2-7): DSGVTQTPKHLITATGQRVTLRCSPRSGDLSVYWYQQSLDQGLQFLIQYYNGEERAKGNILERFSAQQFPDLHSELNLSSLELGDSALYFCASSGTPGRYSYEQYFGPGTRLTVT.

The chain has TRBV6-1 and TRBJ2-6; D ambiguous. Trimming removed 7 bases at V and 2 bases at J, with 12 bases between. The germline V gene encodes CDR1 MNHNS and CDR2 SASEGT. The CDR3 is 15 amino acids. The CDR3 region has the DNA TGTGCCAGCAATGGTGGAGATCCTGGGGCCAACGTCCTGACTTTC. It yields the protein CASNGGDPGANVLTF.

This clone showed up just a few times. The genes are TRBV7-9 and TRBJ1-5; TRBD1 is a possible D gene (6 bases). The CDR3 extends over 15 amino acids. The V gene's germline CDR1 is SEHNR and CDR2 FQNEAQ (reference sequence). Trimming stripped 5 bases from V and 9 bases from J, with 20 bases between. CDR3 in DNA: TGTGCCAGCAGCACGGACAGCACAGGCAACGTGCCCCAGCATTTT. It specifies CASSTDSTGNVPQHF.

V gene TRBV18 combines with J gene TRBJ2-5, with D maybe TRBD1 (7 bases). The V gene's germline CDR1 is KGHSH and CDR2 LQKENI. The CDR3 runs to 15 residues. The V and J ends lost 2 bases and 5 bases respectively, with 15 bases between them. CDR3: CASSPDAGGSETQYF. In DNA form, the CDR3 reads TGTGCCAGCTCACCAGATGCAGGGGGGTCGGAGACCCAGTACTTC.

V gene TRBV29-1 combines with J gene TRBJ2-1; D remains ambiguous. Trimming shortened V by 5 bases and J by 0 bases, and 8 bases separated the two germline ends. CDR1 and CDR2 (germline): SQVTM, ANQGSEA. The CDR3 is 13 residues long. CDR3 nucleotides: TGCAGCGTTTTGGGCAGCTCCTACAATGAGCAGTTCTTC. This codes for CSVLGSSYNEQFF.

The V call is TRBV14, the J call TRBJ2-2, with unresolved D. This CDR3 has 13 amino acids. Germline values: CDR1 SGHDN, CDR2 FVKESK. Trimming took off 1 base at V and 4 bases at J, with 4 bases between the two ends. The CDR3 sequence is CASSQAFTGELFF. DNA of the CDR3: TGTGCCAGCAGCCAAGCTTTCACCGGGGAGCTGTTTTTT.

This clone was detected only once. This rearrangement joins TRBV15 to TRBJ2-1; D call uncertain. The germline V gene encodes CDR1 LNHNV and CDR2 YYDKDF (reference sequence). The CDR3 extends over 15 amino acids. V was pared by 4 bases and J by 4 bases, with 14 bases between. CDR3 protein: CATSKRSNPYNEQFF. The CDR3, as DNA: TGTGCCACCAGCAAAAGGAGTAATCCGTACAATGAGCAGTTCTTC.

This chain links TRBV27 with TRBJ2-1, with a possible D match to TRBD2 (5 bases). The CDR3 has 14 amino acids. Germline lookup yields CDR1 MNHEY and CDR2 SMNVEV (reference sequence). V lost 3 bases, J lost 7 bases, and 13 bases lay in between. This CDR3 is CASSLRLAGNEQFF. The CDR3 DNA is TGTGCCAGCAGTTTGCGGCTAGCCGGAAATGAGCAGTTCTTC.

V gene TRBV5-1 combines with J gene TRBJ2-7; D may match TRBD1 or TRBD2 (6 bases each). CDR3 length: 13 amino acids. V was pared by 6 bases and J by 6 bases, with 16 bases between. Looked up from germline, CDR1 is SGHRS and CDR2 is YFSETQ. The CDR3 loop is CASTVGGAPEQYF. CDR3 DNA: TGCGCCAGCACTGTGGGGGGCGCCCCCGAGCAGTACTTC.

The rearrangement uses TRBV30 and TRBJ1-5; D is perhaps TRBD1 (6 bases). Germline V lookup: CDR1 GTSNPN, CDR2 SVGIG (reference sequence). V was shortened by 4 bases and J by 1 base, with 14 bases between the two germline ends. The CDR3 length is 15 residues. Written as DNA, the CDR3 is TGTGCCTGGACCCGGACAGCCAGCAGCAATCAGCCCCAGCATTTT. This codes for CAWTRTASSNQPQHF.